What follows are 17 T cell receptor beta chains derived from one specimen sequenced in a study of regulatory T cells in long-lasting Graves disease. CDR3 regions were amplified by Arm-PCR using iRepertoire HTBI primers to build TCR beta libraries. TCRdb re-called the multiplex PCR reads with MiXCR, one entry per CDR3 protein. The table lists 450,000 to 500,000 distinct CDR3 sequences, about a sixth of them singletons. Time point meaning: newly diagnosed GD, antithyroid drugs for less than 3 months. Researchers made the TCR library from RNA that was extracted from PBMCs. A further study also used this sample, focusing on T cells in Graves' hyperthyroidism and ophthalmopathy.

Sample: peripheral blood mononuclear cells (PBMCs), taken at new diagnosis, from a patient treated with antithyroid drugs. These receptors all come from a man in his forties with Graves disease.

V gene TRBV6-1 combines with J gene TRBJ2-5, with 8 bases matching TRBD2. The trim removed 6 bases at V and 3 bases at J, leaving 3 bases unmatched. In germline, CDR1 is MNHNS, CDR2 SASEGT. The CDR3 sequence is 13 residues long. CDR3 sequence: CASRISGKETQYF. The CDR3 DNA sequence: TGTGCCAGCAGGATTAGCGGGAAAGAGACCCAGTACTTC.

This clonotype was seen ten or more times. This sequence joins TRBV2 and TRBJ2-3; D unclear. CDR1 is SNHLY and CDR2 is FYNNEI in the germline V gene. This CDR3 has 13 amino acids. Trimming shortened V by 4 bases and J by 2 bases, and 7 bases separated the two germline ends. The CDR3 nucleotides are TGTGCCAGCAGTGTTCTAACCACAGATACGCAGTATTTT. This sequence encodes CASSVLTTDTQYF.

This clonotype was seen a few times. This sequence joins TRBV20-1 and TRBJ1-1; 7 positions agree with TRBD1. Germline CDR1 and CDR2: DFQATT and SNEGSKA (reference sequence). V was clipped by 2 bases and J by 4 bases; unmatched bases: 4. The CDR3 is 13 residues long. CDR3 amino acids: CSARKGAGTEAFF. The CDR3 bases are TGCAGTGCTAGAAAGGGGGCGGGCACTGAAGCTTTCTTT.

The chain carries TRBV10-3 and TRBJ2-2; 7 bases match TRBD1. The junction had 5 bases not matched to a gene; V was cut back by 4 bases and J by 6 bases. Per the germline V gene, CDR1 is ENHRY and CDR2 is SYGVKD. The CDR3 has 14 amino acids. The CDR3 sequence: CAISGQGVSGELFF. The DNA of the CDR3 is TGTGCCATCAGTGGACAGGGAGTCTCCGGGGAGCTGTTTTTT.

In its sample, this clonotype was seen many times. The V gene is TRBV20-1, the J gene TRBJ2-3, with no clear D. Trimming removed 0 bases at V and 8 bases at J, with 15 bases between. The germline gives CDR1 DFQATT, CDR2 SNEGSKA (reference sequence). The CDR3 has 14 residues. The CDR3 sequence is CSARDLGSLGTQYF. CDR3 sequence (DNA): TGCAGTGCTAGAGATCTAGGCTCGTTGGGTACGCAGTATTTT.

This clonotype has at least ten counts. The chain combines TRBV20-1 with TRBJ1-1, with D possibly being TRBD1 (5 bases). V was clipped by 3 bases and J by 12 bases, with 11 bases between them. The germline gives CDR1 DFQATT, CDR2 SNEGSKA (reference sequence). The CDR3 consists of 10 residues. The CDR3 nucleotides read TGCAGTGCTAGGGGACTAGAGTCTTTCTTT. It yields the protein CSARGLESFF.

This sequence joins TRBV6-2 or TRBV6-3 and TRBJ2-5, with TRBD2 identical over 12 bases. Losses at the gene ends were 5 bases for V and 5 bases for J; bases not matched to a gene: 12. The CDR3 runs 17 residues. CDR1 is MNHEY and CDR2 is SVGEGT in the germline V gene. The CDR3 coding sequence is TGTGCCAGCAGTGAAGACCTAGCGGGAGGGCCCAGGGAGACCCAGTACTTC. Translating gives CASSEDLAGGPRETQYF.

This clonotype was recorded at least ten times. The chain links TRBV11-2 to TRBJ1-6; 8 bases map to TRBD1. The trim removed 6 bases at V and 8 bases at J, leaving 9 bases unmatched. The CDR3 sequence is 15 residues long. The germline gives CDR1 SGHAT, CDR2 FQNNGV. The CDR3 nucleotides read TGTGCCAGCAGGGGGACTGGACAGGGACATTCACCCCTCCACTTT. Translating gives CASRGTGQGHSPLHF.

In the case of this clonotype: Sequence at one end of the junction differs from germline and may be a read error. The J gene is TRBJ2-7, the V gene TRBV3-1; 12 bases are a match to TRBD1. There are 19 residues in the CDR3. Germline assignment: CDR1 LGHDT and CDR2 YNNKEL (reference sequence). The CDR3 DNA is TGTGCCAGCAGCCAACTTCCCTCCGTCGGGACAGGGGGCTCCTACGAGCAGAACTTC. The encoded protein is CASSQLPSVGTGGSYEQNF.

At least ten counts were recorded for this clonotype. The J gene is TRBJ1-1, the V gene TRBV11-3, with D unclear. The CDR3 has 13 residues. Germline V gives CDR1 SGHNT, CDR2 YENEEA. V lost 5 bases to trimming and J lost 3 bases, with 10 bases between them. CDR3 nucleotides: TGTGCCAGCAGCCCTACCATGGACACTGAAGCTTTCTTT. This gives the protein CASSPTMDTEAFF.

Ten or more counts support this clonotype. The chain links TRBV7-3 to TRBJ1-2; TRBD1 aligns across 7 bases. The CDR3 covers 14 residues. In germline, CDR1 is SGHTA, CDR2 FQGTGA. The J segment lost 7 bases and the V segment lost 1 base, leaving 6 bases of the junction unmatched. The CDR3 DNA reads TGTGCCAGCAGCTTAAGAGGGGGCTGGCCTGGCTACACCTTC. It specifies CASSLRGGWPGYTF.

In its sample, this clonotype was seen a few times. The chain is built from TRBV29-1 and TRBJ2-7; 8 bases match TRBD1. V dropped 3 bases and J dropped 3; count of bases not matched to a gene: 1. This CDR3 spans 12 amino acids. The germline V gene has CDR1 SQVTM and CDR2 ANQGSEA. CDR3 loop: CSVDTGGYEQYF. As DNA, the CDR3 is TGCAGCGTTGACACAGGGGGCTACGAGCAGTACTTC.

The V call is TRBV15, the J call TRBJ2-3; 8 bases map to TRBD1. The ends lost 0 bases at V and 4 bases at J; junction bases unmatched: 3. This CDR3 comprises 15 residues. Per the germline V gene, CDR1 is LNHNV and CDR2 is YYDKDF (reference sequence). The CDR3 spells CATSREADRADTQYF. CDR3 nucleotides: TGTGCCACCAGCAGAGAGGCGGACAGGGCAGATACGCAGTATTTT.

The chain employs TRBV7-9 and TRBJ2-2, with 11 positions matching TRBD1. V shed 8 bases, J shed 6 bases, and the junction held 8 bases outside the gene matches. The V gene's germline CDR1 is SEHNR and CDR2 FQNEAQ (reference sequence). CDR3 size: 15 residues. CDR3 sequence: CASPPGQGVPGELFF. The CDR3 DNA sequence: TGTGCCAGCCCCCCGGGACAGGGGGTACCCGGGGAGCTGTTTTTT.

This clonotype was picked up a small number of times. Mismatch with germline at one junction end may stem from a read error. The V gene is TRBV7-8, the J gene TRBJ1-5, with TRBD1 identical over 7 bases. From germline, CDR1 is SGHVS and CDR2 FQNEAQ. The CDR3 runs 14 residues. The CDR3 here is CVSSLGTEYQPQHF. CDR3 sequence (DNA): TGTGTCAGCAGCTTAGGGACAGAGTATCAGCCCCAGCATTTT.

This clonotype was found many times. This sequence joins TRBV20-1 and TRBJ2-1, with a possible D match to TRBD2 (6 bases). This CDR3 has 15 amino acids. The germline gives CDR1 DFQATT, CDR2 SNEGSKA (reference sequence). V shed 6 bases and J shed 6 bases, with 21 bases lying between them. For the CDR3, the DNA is TGCAGTGCCAGTCCGTCGGGCGGGAAGAGCAATGAGCAGTTCTTC. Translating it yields CSASPSGGKSNEQFF.

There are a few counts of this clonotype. CDR3 sequence (DNA): TGTGCCAGCAGTGAACGAGGGCTCGATTTCAACAATGAGCAGTTCTTC. It encodes CASSERGLDFNNEQFF. The chain links TRBV6-1 to TRBJ2-1; D might be TRBD2 (5 bases). CDR3 size: 16 residues. With 2 bases removed from V and 5 bases from J, the gap between germline ends came to 16 bases. Germline values: CDR1 MNHNS, CDR2 SASEGT.